The T cell receptor (beta chain) described here comes from a study of OX40 agonist ivuxolimab in advanced cancers. Germline V gene data show CDR1 as ENHRY and CDR2 as SYGVKD. Trimming left V 3 bases short and J 5 bases short, with 17 bases between. The CDR3 spans 16 residues. Sequencing used immunoSEQ multiplex PCR; TCRdb keeps in-frame clones, though not all of them. The data hold some 28,000 clones, with roughly 83% observed a single time. Specimen: CD4+ or CD8+ T cells sorted from blood, collected in a trial of the OX40 agonist ivuxolimab. This TCR was recovered from an adult with an advanced solid tumor such as melanoma, head and neck, liver or kidney cancer. V is TRBV10-3 and J is TRBJ2-1, with D unresolved. CDR3 region: CAISDLSLRPNNEQFF. The CDR3 nucleotides are TGTGCCATCAGTGATCTCTCCCTCCGGCCTAACAATGAGCAGTTCTTC.